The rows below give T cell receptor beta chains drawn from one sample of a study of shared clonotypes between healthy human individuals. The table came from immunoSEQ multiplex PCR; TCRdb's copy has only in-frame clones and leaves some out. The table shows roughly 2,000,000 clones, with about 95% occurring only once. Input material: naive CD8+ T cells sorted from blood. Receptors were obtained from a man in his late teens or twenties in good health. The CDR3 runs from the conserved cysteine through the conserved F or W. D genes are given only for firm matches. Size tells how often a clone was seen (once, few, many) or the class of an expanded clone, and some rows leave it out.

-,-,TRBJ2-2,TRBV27,CASSLSGKKLETGELFF,TGTGCCAGCAGTTTATCTGGTAAAAAGCTAGAAACCGGGGAGCTGTTTTTT
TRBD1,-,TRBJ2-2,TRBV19,CASSQDRGLTGELFF,TGTGCCAGTAGCCAGGACAGGGGGCTTACCGGGGAGCTGTTTTTT
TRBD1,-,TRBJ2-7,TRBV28,CASSLSTGGYEQYF,TGTGCCAGCAGTTTATCAACAGGGGGGTACGAGCAGTACTTC
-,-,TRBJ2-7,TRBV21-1,CASSKGAQGATPEQYF,TGTGCCAGCAGCAAGGGAGCCCAGGGGGCGACCCCCGAGCAGTACTTC
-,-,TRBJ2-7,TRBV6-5,CASSYGRFYEQYF,TGTGCCAGCAGTTACGGGCGGTTCTACGAGCAGTACTTC
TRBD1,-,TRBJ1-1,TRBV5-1,CASSLKSGQPFSEAFF,TGCGCCAGCAGCTTAAAATCGGGACAGCCATTCAGTGAAGCTTTCTTT
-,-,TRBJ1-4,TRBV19,CASSVRQEPTNEKLFF,TGTGCCAGTAGTGTCCGACAAGAGCCAACTAATGAAAAACTGTTTTTT
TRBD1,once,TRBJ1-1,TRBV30,CAWSVRTGMEINTEAFF,TGTGCCTGGAGTGTACGGACAGGGATGGAAATAAACACTGAAGCTTTCTTT
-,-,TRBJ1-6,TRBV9,CASSVGWGSYNSPLHF,TGTGCCAGCAGCGTAGGGTGGGGCTCCTATAATTCACCCCTCCACTTT
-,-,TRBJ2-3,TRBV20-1,CSATTTDTQYF,TGCAGTGCTACCACCACAGATACGCAGTATTTT
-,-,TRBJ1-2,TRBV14,CASSQDRADNHGYTF,TGTGCCAGCAGCCAAGATCGGGCAGATAACCATGGCTACACCTTC
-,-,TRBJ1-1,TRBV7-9,CASSLLGQPATEAFF,TGTGCCAGCAGCCTCCTGGGCCAGCCAGCCACTGAAGCTTTCTTT
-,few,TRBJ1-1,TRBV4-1,CASSQGNTEAFF,TGCGCCAGCAGCCAGGGAAACACTGAAGCTTTCTTT